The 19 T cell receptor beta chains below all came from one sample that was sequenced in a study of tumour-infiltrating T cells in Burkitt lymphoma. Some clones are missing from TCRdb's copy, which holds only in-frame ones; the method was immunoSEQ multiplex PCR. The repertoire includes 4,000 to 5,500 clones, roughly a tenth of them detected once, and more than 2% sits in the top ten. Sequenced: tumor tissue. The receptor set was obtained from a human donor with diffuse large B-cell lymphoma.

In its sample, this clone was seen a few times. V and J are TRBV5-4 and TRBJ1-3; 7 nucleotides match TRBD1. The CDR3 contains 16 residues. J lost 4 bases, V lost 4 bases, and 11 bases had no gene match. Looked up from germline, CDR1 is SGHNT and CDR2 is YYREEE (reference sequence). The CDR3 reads CASSPRQGSGGNTIYF. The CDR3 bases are TGTGCCAGCAGCCCGCGACAGGGATCGGGCGGAAACACCATATATTTT.

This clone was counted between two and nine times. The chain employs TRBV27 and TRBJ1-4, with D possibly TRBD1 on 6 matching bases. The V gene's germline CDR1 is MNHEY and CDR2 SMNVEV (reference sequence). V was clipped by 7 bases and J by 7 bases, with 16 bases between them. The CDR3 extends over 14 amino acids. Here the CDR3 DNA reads TGTGCCAGCAAACGATGGGGGCTCGGTGAAAAACTGTTTTTT. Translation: CASKRWGLGEKLFF.

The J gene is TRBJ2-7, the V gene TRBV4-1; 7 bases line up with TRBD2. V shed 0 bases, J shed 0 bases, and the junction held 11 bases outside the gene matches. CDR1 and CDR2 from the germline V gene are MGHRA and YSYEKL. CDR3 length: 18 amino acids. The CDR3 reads CASSQEGESGVLSYEQYF. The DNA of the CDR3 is TGCGCCAGCAGCCAAGAGGGGGAGAGCGGGGTTCTCTCCTACGAGCAGTACTTC.

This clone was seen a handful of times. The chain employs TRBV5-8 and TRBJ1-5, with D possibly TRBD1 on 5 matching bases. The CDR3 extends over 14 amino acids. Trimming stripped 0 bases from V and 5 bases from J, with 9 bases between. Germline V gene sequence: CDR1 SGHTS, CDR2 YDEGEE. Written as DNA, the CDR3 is TGTGCCAGCAGCTTGGGACAGAGGGATCAGCCCCAGCATTTT. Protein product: CASSLGQRDQPQHF.

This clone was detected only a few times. The CDR3: CASSLAHGETQYF. DNA for the CDR3: TGTGCCAGCAGCTTAGCGCATGGGGAAACGCAGTATTTT. The chain uses TRBV7-9 and TRBJ2-3; unclear D gene. The CDR3 sequence is 13 residues long. V was trimmed by 0 bases and J by 9 bases, leaving 10 bases between them. The germline gives CDR1 SEHNR, CDR2 FQNEAQ (reference sequence).

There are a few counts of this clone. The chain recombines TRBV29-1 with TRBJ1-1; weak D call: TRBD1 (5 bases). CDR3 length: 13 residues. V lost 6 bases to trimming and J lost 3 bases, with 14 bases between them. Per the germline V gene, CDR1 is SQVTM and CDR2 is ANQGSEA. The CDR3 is CSVQWGVDTEAFF. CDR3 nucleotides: TGCAGCGTACAGTGGGGGGTTGACACTGAAGCTTTCTTT. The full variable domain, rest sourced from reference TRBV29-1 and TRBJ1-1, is SAVISQKPSRDICQRGTSLTIQCQVDSQVTMMFWYRQQPGQSLTLIATANQGSEATYESGFVIDKFPISRPNLTFSTLTVSNMSPEDSSIYLCSVQWGVDTEAFFGQGTRLTVV.

CDR3 sequence: CASSLVGSEQYF. The CDR3 nucleotides are TGTGCCAGCAGCCTGGTTGGGTCCGAGCAGTACTTC. The rearrangement joins TRBV13 to TRBJ2-7; no definite D call. The V gene lost 5 bases and the J gene lost 6 bases, with 11 bases spanning the gap. Germline assignment: CDR1 PRHDT and CDR2 FYEKMQ (reference sequence). The CDR3 is 12 residues long.

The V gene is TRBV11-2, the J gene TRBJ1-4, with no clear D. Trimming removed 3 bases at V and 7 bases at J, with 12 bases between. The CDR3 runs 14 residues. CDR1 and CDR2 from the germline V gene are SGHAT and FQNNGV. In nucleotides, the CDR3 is TGTGCCAGCAGCTTGAGGGTGGCGGGTGAAAAACTGTTTTTT. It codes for CASSLRVAGEKLFF.

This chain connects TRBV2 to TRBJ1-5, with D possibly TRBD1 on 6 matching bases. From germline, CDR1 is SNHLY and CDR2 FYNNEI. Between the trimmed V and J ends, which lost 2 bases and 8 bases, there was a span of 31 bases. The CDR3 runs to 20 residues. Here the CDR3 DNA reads TGTGCCAGCAGTGAACCGGGGGGCCCAGTGCTCGGTTTAGCAATTAAGCCCCAGCATTTT. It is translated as CASSEPGGPVLGLAIKPQHF.

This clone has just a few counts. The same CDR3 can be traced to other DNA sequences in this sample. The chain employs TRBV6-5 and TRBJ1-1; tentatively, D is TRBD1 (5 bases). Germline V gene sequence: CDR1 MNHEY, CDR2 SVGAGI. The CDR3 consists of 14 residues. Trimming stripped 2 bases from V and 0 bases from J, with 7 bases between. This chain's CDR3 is CASSYGGMNTEAFF. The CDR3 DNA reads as TGTGCCAGCAGTTACGGGGGGATGAACACTGAAGCTTTCTTT.

DNA of the CDR3: TGCGCCAGCAGCCAAGGACCCTGGGCCCTCGAAGAGCAGTACTTC. Translated, it gives CASSQGPWALEEQYF. The chain combines TRBV4-1 with TRBJ2-7; D remains ambiguous. CDR3 length: 15 amino acids. The ends were cut back, 1 base at V and 7 bases at J, with 17 bases in the middle. Germline CDR1 MGHRA, CDR2 YSYEKL.

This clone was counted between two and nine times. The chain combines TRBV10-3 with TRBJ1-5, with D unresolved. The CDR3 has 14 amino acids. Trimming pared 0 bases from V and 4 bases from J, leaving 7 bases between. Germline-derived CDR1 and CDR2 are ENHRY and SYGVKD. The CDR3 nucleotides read TGTGCCATCAGTGAGTCGGGTCTTAATCAGCCCCAGCATTTT. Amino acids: CAISESGLNQPQHF.

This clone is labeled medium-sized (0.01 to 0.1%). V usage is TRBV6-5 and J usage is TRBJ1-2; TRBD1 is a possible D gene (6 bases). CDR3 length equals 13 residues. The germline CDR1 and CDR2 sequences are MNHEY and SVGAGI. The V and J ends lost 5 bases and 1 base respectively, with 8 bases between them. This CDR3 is CASSMGHNYGYTF. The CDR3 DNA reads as TGTGCCAGCAGTATGGGACATAACTATGGCTACACCTTC.

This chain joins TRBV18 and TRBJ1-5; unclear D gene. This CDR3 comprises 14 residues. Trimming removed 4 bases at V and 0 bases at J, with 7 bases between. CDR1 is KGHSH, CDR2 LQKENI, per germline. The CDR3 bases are TGTGCCAGCTCACTTAGATATAGCAATCAGCCCCAGCATTTT. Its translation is CASSLRYSNQPQHF.

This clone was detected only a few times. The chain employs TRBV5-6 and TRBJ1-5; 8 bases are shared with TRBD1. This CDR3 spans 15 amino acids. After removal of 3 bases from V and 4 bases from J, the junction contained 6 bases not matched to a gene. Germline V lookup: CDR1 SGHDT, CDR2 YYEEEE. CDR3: CASSSGTGLNQPQHF. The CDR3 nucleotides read TGTGCCAGCAGCTCGGGGACAGGCCTTAATCAGCCCCAGCATTTT.

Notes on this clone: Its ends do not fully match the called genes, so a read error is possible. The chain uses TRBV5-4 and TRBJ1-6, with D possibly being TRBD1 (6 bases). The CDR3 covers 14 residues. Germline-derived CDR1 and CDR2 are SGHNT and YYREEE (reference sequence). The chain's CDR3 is CASRLDSYNSPLHF. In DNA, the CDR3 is TGTGCCAGCAGGTTGGACAGTTATAATTCACCCCTCCACTTT.

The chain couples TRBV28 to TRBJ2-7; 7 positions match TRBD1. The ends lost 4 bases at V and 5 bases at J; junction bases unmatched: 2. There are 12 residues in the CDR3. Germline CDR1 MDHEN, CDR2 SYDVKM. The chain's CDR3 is CASSSTGDEQYF. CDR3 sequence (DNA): TGTGCCAGCAGTTCCACAGGGGACGAGCAGTACTTC. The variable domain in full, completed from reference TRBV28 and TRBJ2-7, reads DVKVTQSSRYLVKRTGEKVFLECVQDMDHENMFWYRQDPGLGLRLIYFSYDVKMKEKGDIPEGYSVSREKKERFSLILESASTNQTSMYLCASSSTGDEQYFGPGTRLTVT.

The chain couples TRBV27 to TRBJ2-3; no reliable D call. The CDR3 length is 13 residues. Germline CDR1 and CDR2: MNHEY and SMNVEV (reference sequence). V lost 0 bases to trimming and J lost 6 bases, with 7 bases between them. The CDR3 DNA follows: TGTGCCAGCAGTTTATCCGAATGGGATACGCAGTATTTT. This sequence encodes CASSLSEWDTQYF.

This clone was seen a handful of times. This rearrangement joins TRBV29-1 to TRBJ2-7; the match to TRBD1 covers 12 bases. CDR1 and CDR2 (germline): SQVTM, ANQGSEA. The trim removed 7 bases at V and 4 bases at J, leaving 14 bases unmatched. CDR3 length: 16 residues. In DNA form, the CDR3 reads TGCAGCGCTAAAGGGACAGGGGGCCGTTCTCGTTACGAGCAGTACTTC. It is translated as CSAKGTGGRSRYEQYF.